This section outlines one T cell receptor (beta chain) sequence together with its context. It has no known antigen specificity. No clone much larger than this one lies a single base away; base qualities are absent. The entry originates in a study of T cells after posttransplantation cyclophosphamide (dated by TCRdb to between 2015 and 2016). With regard to the full study: Using TRB sequencing, the study followed how the T cell repertoire rebuilt after myeloablative bone marrow transplantation with posttransplantation cyclophosphamide given as GVHD prophylaxis. Antigen receptor sequencing covered samples from approximately 38 PTCy-treated patients and approximately 17 of their related bone marrow donors. Blood from all 35 or so PTCy patients with 1-year posttransplant specimens was subjected to TRB sequencing. In 3 patients, up to about 3 additional blood samples taken between 2 and 5.2 years after transplant also underwent TRB sequencing, as did pretransplant blood from a handful of patients. Because TRA and TRB clonality correlated tightly in under 10 samples, later TCR analyses were limited to TRB. Public TRB sequences were checked against a database of over 3,600 sequences associated with responses to pathogens, tumor antigens, self-antigens and alloantigens. Study-wide findings and limitations: Across a few dozen patients, TRB clonality was highly associated with recipient CMV seropositivity and CMV reactivation, and diversity in PTCy patients was similar to diversity in CNI/methotrexate controls. The TRB repertoires of T cells infiltrating skin or the GI tract showed only limited overlap with the TRB repertoires found in blood. At 1-2 months, donor-recipient similarity was low but rose over the first year, and the later blood repertoires were often dominated by donor CD8+ memory clones.

Genomic DNA was used for TRB sequencing, which was performed with the immunoSEQ assay at survey resolution or with the hsTCRB kit. On the study's bioinformatics: The immunoSEQ software was used for initial read processing, and the LymphoSeq R package was used for repertoire analyses. Clonality was calculated as 1 minus normalized Shannon entropy, and the Gini coefficient was also calculated for each TRB dataset. Phenotypes of unsorted samples were inferred by mapping TRB sequences from sorted subsets of the recipient or donor onto unsorted samples of the same recipient. This immuneACCESS table, as held by TCRdb, lists in-frame sequences with V and J called but not all clones. Of the missing ones, under half trace to an unresolved V gene in checked studies; the others have no known cause. V and J calls and clone size are as listed in that table; D and trimming were resolved from the DNA. This sample comprises roughly 18,000 clones, over 80% of them detected only once. The ten biggest clones cover more than 8.5% of the sample.

From cysteine to phenylalanine, the CDR3 is 15 amino acids long. Only CDR3 DNA remains: 45 bases, in frame from the first base. Deletion took 5 bases off V and 3 bases off J, with a span of 13 bases between the germline ends. From a lookup of the germline V gene (reference sequence), CDR1 and CDR2 are LNHDA and SQIVND. On the day of marrow donation, related bone marrow donors gave peripheral blood samples. Peripheral blood and bone marrow mononuclear cells were isolated by Ficoll-Hypaque density centrifugation and cryopreserved. Sorting of CD4+ and CD8+ T cells, including naive and memory subsets, was performed by FACS on a FACSAria II.

The receptor was isolated from a young man in good health and a related stem cell transplant donor. The sequence is built from TRBV19 and TRBJ1-4, with TRBD1 perhaps the D gene, on 6 matching bases. The material sequenced was memory CD4+ T cells sorted from blood. The bases are TGTGCCAGTAGTGCTCAGGGGAAGGCTAATGAAAAACTGTTTTTT. This is translated as CASSAQGKANEKLFF. Full variable domain (CDR3 extended with the reference TRBV19 and TRBJ1-4 proteins): DGGITQSPKYLFRKEGQNVTLSCEQNLNHDAMYWYRQDPGQGLRLIYYSQIVNDFQKGDIAEGYSVSREKKESFPLTVTSAQKNPTAFYLCASSAQGKANEKLFFGSGTQLSVL.